Shown below are 28 T cell receptor beta chains from a single sample sequenced in a study of shared clonotypes between healthy human individuals. TCRdb's table, derived via immunoSEQ multiplex PCR, lists solely in-frame clones and lacks some. Here the sample spans around 1,900,000 clones, over 85% being singletons. Selected positively for CCR7 and CD45RO-negative, naive CD8 cells excluded terminally differentiated effector memory CD45RA+ cells. Input material: naive CD8+ T cells from PBMCs. The receptors here all came from a man younger than 35 in good health. Some clones in this sample may be carry-over from other donors' samples.

V is TRBV7-8 and J is TRBJ2-7; tentative D call: TRBD2 (6 bases). Trimming stripped 5 bases from V and 4 bases from J, with 15 bases between. Germline values: CDR1 SGHVS, CDR2 FQNEAQ. This CDR3 is 14 amino acids long. Here the CDR3 reads CASSPRGGVYEQYF. CDR3 DNA sequence: TGTGCCAGCAGCCCCCGGGGAGGTGTATACGAGCAGTACTTC.

The genes are TRBV19 and TRBJ2-7, with D tentatively TRBD2 (5 bases). Trimming removed 5 bases from V and 6 bases from J, with 20 bases in between. Germline V gene lookup returns CDR1 LNHDA and CDR2 SQIVND (reference sequence). The CDR3 is 15 residues long. CDR3 DNA: TGTGCCAGTAGTGCCCTCCGGGGTGGGCCCCTCGAGCAGTACTTC. Protein product: CASSALRGGPLEQYF.

The chain recombines TRBV5-6 with TRBJ2-7; TRBD1 is a possible D gene (5 bases). Germline CDR1 is SGHDT and CDR2 is YYEEEE. CDR3 length: 14 amino acids. V dropped 4 bases and J dropped 0 bases, with 11 bases sitting between them. The CDR3 nucleotides read TGTGCCAGCAGCCCCATGACAGACTCCTACGAGCAGTACTTC. It encodes CASSPMTDSYEQYF.

Regarding this clone: The same CDR3 can be traced to other DNA sequences in this sample. The rearrangement links TRBV27 to TRBJ1-1, with 7 bases lining up with TRBD1. The germline V gene has CDR1 MNHEY and CDR2 SMNVEV (reference sequence). J lost 6 bases, V lost 6 bases, and 1 base had no gene match. The CDR3 is 11 residues long. CDR3 nucleotides: TGTGCCAGCAGAGGGGGCCCTGAAGCTTTCTTT. Amino acid sequence: CASRGGPEAFF.

This clone has a handful of counts. This chain joins TRBV18 and TRBJ2-2; D perhaps matches TRBD1 (6 bases). This CDR3 spans 17 amino acids. Trimming pared 3 bases from V and 0 bases from J, leaving 14 bases between. Germline V gene data show CDR1 as KGHSH and CDR2 as LQKENI. The CDR3: CASSPGQIRTNTGELFF. As DNA, the CDR3 is TGTGCCAGCTCACCCGGACAGATAAGGACGAACACCGGGGAGCTGTTTTTT. The full variable domain, its missing parts supplied by reference TRBV18 and TRBJ2-2, is NAGVMQNPRHLVRRRGQEARLRCSPMKGHSHVYWYRQLPEEGLKFMVYLQKENIIDESGMPKERFSAEFPKEGPSILRIQQVVRGDSAAYFCASSPGQIRTNTGELFFGEGSRLTVL.

V usage is TRBV27 and J usage is TRBJ2-7; 11 positions match TRBD2. Unmatched junction bases numbered 13, after V lost 4 bases and J lost 2 bases. Germline CDR1 MNHEY, CDR2 SMNVEV (reference sequence). The CDR3 has 18 residues. The CDR3 is CASSSAPGASGRPYEQYF. Here the CDR3 DNA reads TGTGCCAGCAGTTCCGCCCCGGGGGCTAGCGGGAGGCCCTACGAGCAGTACTTC.

This chain uses TRBV6-1 with TRBJ1-5; unclear D gene. Trimming stripped 2 bases from V and 6 bases from J, with 14 bases between. Germline CDR1 MNHNS, CDR2 SASEGT. The CDR3 is 15 amino acids. The CDR3 spells CASSELVRAAQPQHF. The CDR3 nucleotides are TGTGCCAGCAGTGAATTAGTCCGGGCTGCTCAGCCCCAGCATTTT.

A remark on this clone: Other DNA sequences of this sample code for an identical CDR3. This rearrangement joins TRBV7-9 to TRBJ2-7; perhaps TRBD1 as D (6 bases). Germline CDR1 reads SEHNR; CDR2 reads FQNEAQ (reference sequence). V dropped 4 bases and J dropped 4 bases, with 11 bases sitting between them. The CDR3 is made up of 13 amino acids. The CDR3 DNA reads TGTGCCAGCAGCTCGGACAGATCGTACGAGCAGTACTTC. It specifies CASSSDRSYEQYF.

As for this clone: Its ends do not fully match the called genes, so a read error is possible. The rearrangement joins TRBV19 to TRBJ2-2; D might be TRBD2 (6 bases). The CDR3 spans 15 residues. Germline V gene lookup returns CDR1 LNHDA and CDR2 SQIVND (reference sequence). CDR3 nucleotide sequence: TGTGCCAGTAACCTCGATTTCGCGAACACCGGGGGGCTGTTTTTT. Translation gives CASNLDFANTGGLFF. Combining the CDR3 with reference TRBV19 and TRBJ2-2 gives the whole variable domain DGGITQSPKYLFRKEGQNVTLSCEQNLNHDAMYWYRQDPGQGLRLIYYSQIVNDFQKGDIAEGYSVSREKKESFPLTVTSAQKNPTAFYLCASNLDFANTGGLFFGEGSRLTVL.

The rearrangement uses TRBV20-1 and TRBJ2-7, with D uncertain. Trimming stripped 4 bases from V and 5 bases from J, with 9 bases between. Germline CDR1 reads DFQATT; CDR2 reads SNEGSKA (reference sequence). This CDR3 comprises 11 residues. The CDR3 DNA is TGCAGTGCTATTGAGGTTCACGAGCAGTACTTC. The encoded protein is CSAIEVHEQYF.

J is TRBJ2-7 and V is TRBV14; TRBD1 is a possible D gene (5 bases). The germline V gene has CDR1 SGHDN and CDR2 FVKESK. V dropped 2 bases and J dropped 2 bases, with 16 bases sitting between them. CDR3 size: 16 residues. As DNA, the CDR3 is TGTGCCAGCAGCCAATACAGGCGTGAATACCCCTACGAGCAGTACTTC. It is translated as CASSQYRREYPYEQYF.

The chain has TRBV4-2 and TRBJ2-1, with no clear D. The length of the CDR3 is 13 residues. V lost 1 base to trimming and J lost 6 bases, with 7 bases between them. Looked up from germline, CDR1 is LGHNA and CDR2 is YNFKEQ. CDR3 sequence reads: CASSQAPGNEQFF. The CDR3 region has the DNA TGTGCCAGCAGCCAAGCTCCGGGCAATGAGCAGTTCTTC.

The chain employs TRBV6-5 and TRBJ2-7, with 9 positions matching TRBD2. J was trimmed by 5 bases and V by 7 bases; bases with no gene match: 12. This CDR3 has 15 residues. CDR1 is MNHEY and CDR2 is SVGAGI in the germline V gene. The CDR3 spells CASTHAGTSFNEQYF. CDR3 nucleotides: TGTGCCAGCACTCACGCGGGGACTAGCTTTAACGAGCAGTACTTC.

The chain links TRBV5-6 to TRBJ2-7, with D perhaps TRBD1 or TRBD2 (6 bases each). The CDR3 length is 14 residues. V lost 4 bases and J lost 7, with 18 bases in between. Germline CDR1 and CDR2: SGHDT and YYEEEE. CDR3 sequence: CASSPGGARREQYF. In DNA form, the CDR3 reads TGTGCCAGCAGCCCCGGGGGCGCGCGGAGGGAGCAGTACTTC. Together with reference TRBV5-6 and TRBJ2-7, the CDR3 gives the full variable domain: DAGVTQSPTHLIKTRGQQVTLRCSPKSGHDTVSWYQQALGQGPQFIFQYYEEEERQRGNFPDRFSGHQFPNYSSELNVNALLLGDSALYLCASSPGGARREQYFGPGTRLTVT.

The J gene is TRBJ2-6, the V gene TRBV7-2; D ambiguous. The V gene lost 2 bases and the J gene lost 3 bases, with 5 bases spanning the gap. This CDR3 spans 14 amino acids. Germline values: CDR1 SGHTA, CDR2 FQGNSA. The CDR3 DNA follows: TGTGCCAGCAGCTTACGGAATGGGGCCAACGTCCTGACTTTC. Translated: CASSLRNGANVLTF.

V is TRBV7-2 and J is TRBJ2-7; D is unclear. Germline V gene sequence: CDR1 SGHTA, CDR2 FQGNSA. Deletions cut 5 bases from V and 2 bases from J, with 13 bases between. The CDR3 loop spans 14 amino acids. CDR3 amino acids: CASSPGPGTYEQYF. Written as DNA, the CDR3 is TGTGCCAGCAGCCCCGGGCCCGGAACCTACGAGCAGTACTTC.

Here the CDR3 DNA reads TGTGCCAGCAGCGTAGTGGACAGTCCTCGCCACGAGCAGTACTTC. Translating it yields CASSVVDSPRHEQYF. This rearrangement joins TRBV9 to TRBJ2-7; possible D gene TRBD1, 6 bases. Trimming stripped 0 bases from V and 5 bases from J, with 15 bases between. From germline, CDR1 is SGDLS and CDR2 YYNGEE. The CDR3 spans 15 residues.

This clone was recorded once. V and J are TRBV7-9 and TRBJ1-1; D is perhaps TRBD1 (5 bases). The CDR3 length is 15 residues. Germline CDR1 and CDR2: SEHNR and FQNEAQ (reference sequence). V was shortened by 5 bases and J by 5 bases, with 18 bases between the two germline ends. CDR3 in DNA: TGTGCCAGCAGCCAAATCGGGGGAAGGAGGACTGAAGCTTTCTTT. Residues: CASSQIGGRRTEAFF.

The chain carries TRBV4-1 and TRBJ2-5; D may be TRBD2 (6 bases). The CDR3 sequence is 14 residues long. In germline, CDR1 is MGHRA, CDR2 YSYEKL. V was cut by 6 bases and J by 5 bases, with 16 bases left in between. CDR3 DNA sequence: TGCGCCAGCAGTCCACCGGGACTTGGCGAGACCCAGTACTTC. Amino acids: CASSPPGLGETQYF.

This chain connects TRBV19 to TRBJ2-5; D not resolved. The germline CDR1 and CDR2 sequences are LNHDA and SQIVND (reference sequence). V gave up 1 base and J gave up 9 bases, with 12 bases separating them. This CDR3 spans 13 amino acids. CDR3 residues: CASSIGPRIAQYF. The CDR3 DNA is TGTGCCAGTAGTATAGGCCCACGGATAGCCCAGTACTTC.

The chain is built from TRBV7-9 and TRBJ2-7, with 11 bases identical to TRBD2. The CDR3 consists of 16 residues. V lost 5 bases to trimming and J lost 5 bases; unmatched junction nucleotides: 11. CDR1 SEHNR and CDR2 FQNEAQ come from the germline V gene (reference sequence). The CDR3 sequence: CASSPRTSGSLDEQYF. In DNA form, the CDR3 reads TGTGCCAGCAGCCCTCGAACTAGCGGGAGTTTGGACGAGCAGTACTTC.

The J gene is TRBJ2-1, the V gene TRBV5-1; 13 bases are shared with TRBD2. The CDR3 spans 17 residues. Per germline, CDR1 SGHRS and CDR2 YFSETQ. V shed 4 bases and J 6 bases; nucleotides not matched to a gene: 10. CDR3 coding DNA: TGCGCCAGCAGCGAGCGACCGGGACTAGCGGGACCCAATGAGCAGTTCTTC. This encodes CASSERPGLAGPNEQFF.

Of note for this clone: Other nucleotide sequences in the sample specify the same CDR3. The chain couples TRBV28 to TRBJ2-5; no clear D gene. V was pared by 2 bases and J by 1 base, with 8 bases between. CDR3 length equals 14 residues. Germline V CDR1 and CDR2: MDHEN, SYDVKM. CDR3 loop: CASSLRPSQETQYF. The CDR3 region has the DNA TGTGCCAGCAGTTTACGGCCCTCCCAAGAGACCCAGTACTTC.

This clone was seen a single time. V is TRBV30 and J is TRBJ1-3; D is possibly TRBD1 (6 bases). Deletions cut 0 bases from V and 2 bases from J, with 11 bases between. In germline, CDR1 is GTSNPN, CDR2 SVGIG (reference sequence). This CDR3 contains 15 residues. The CDR3 loop is CAWSVVGGTGNTIYF. The DNA of the CDR3 is TGTGCCTGGAGTGTCGTGGGGGGCACTGGAAACACCATATATTTT.

The V gene is TRBV11-2, the J gene TRBJ2-5; a possible D gene is TRBD2 (5 bases). Germline V lookup: CDR1 SGHAT, CDR2 FQNNGV. This CDR3 contains 17 residues. The V and J ends lost 6 bases and 0 bases respectively, with 20 bases between them. The chain's CDR3 is CASSPTWRLQHQETQYF. CDR3 DNA: TGTGCCAGCAGTCCTACGTGGCGACTACAACACCAAGAGACCCAGTACTTC.

The rearrangement links TRBV19 to TRBJ1-1, with 8 bases identical to TRBD1. Germline V gene sequence: CDR1 LNHDA, CDR2 SQIVND (reference sequence). Trimming removed 5 bases from V and 2 bases from J; junction bases left unmatched: 7. The CDR3 contains 15 residues. The chain's CDR3 is CASSARTGINTEAFF. CDR3 sequence (DNA): TGTGCCAGTAGTGCCCGGACAGGGATTAACACTGAAGCTTTCTTT.

This clone was picked up one time. The chain employs TRBV28 and TRBJ2-7; 9 bases map to TRBD1. The trim removed 9 bases at V and 4 bases at J, leaving 10 bases unmatched. Germline assignment: CDR1 MDHEN and CDR2 SYDVKM. The CDR3 is made up of 14 amino acids. The CDR3, as DNA: TGTGCCAGTCAAACCGGGACAGGGTTATACGAGCAGTACTTC. Its protein product is CASQTGTGLYEQYF.

The chain combines TRBV11-1 with TRBJ2-7, with D possibly being TRBD1 or TRBD2 (5 bases each). The CDR3 loop spans 14 amino acids. The V end lost 2 bases, the J end lost 0 bases, and 8 bases lay between the germline ends. Germline V gene lookup returns CDR1 SGHAT and CDR2 FQDESV (reference sequence). CDR3 protein: CASSLRGVSYEQYF. The CDR3 DNA follows: TGTGCCAGCAGCTTACGGGGCGTCTCCTACGAGCAGTACTTC.